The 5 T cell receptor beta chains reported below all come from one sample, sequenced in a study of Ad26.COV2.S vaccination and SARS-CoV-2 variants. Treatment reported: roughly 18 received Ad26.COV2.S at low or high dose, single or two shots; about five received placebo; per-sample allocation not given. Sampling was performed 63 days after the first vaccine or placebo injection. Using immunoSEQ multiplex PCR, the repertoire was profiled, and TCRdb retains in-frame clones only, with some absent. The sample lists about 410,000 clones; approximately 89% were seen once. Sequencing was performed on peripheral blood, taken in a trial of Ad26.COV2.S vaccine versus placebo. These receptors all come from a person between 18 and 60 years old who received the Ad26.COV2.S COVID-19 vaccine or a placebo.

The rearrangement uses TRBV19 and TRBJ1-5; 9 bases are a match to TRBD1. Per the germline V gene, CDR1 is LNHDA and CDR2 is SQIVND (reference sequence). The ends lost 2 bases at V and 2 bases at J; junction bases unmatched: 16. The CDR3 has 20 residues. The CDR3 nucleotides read TGTGCCAGTAGTATAACAGGGACAGGGTACCCGCACGGTCGCAATCAGCCCCAGCATTTT. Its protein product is CASSITGTGYPHGRNQPQHF.

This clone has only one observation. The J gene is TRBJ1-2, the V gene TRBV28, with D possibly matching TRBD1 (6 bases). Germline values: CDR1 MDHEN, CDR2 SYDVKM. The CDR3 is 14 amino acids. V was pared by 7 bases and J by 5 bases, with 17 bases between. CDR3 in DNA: TGTGCCAGCAAAGTCAGGGGTACGGGGTATGGCTACACCTTC. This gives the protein CASKVRGTGYGYTF.

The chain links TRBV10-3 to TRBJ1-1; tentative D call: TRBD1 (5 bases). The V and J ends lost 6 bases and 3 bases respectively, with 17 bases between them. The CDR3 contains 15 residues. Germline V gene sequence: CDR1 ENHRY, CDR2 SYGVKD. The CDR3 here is CAISPGGRTDTEAFF. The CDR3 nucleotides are TGTGCCATCAGCCCCGGGGGGAGGACTGACACTGAAGCTTTCTTT.

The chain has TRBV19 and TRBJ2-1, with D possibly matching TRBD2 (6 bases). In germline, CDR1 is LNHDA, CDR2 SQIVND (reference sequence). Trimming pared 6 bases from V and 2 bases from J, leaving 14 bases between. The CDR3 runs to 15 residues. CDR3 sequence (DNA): TGTGCCAGTAGACCCCTAGCGACACCCTACAATGAGCAGTTCTTC. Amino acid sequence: CASRPLATPYNEQFF. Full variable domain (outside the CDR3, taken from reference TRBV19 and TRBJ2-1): DGGITQSPKYLFRKEGQNVTLSCEQNLNHDAMYWYRQDPGQGLRLIYYSQIVNDFQKGDIAEGYSVSREKKESFPLTVTSAQKNPTAFYLCASRPLATPYNEQFFGPGTRLTVL.

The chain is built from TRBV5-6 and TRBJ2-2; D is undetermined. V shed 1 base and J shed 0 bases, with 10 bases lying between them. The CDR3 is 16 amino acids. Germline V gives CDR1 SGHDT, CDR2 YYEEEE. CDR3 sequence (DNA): TGTGCCAGCAGCTTGAGGCTTACATCGAACACCGGGGAGCTGTTTTTT. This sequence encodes CASSLRLTSNTGELFF.